One sample yielded the 7 T cell receptor beta chains listed below, sequenced in a study of cytomegalovirus exposure and HLA in healthy donors (dated by TCRdb to between 2016 and 2019). Receptor libraries were prepared by the immunoSEQ multiplex PCR assay. For the multiplex PCR, a mixture combining 60 forward primers for TCR Vbeta segments and 13 reverse primers for TCR Jbeta segments was used. Sourced from immuneACCESS, this table was stored by TCRdb with only in-frame sequences that have V and J called. A share of the clones is absent; for the studies checked, an unresolved V gene accounts for under half, and the remainder has no known explanation. A total of fewer than 75,000 clones appear in this sample, under 85% of them only once. The ten largest clones take up less than 3% of the sample. The sequencing sample was made of PBMCs. The receptors come from a woman in her thirties in good health and CMV-seronegative.

This chain links TRBV7-8 with TRBJ2-2; D uncertain. Trimming removed 1 base from V and 2 bases from J, with 5 bases in between. This CDR3 has 14 residues. Germline CDR1 reads SGHVS; CDR2 reads FQNEAQ. The CDR3 bases are TGTGCCAGCAGCTTAGGAGGCAACACCGGGGAGCTGTTTTTT. It is translated as CASSLGGNTGELFF.

The gene calls are TRBV5-1 and TRBJ2-4, with TRBD2 as a possible D gene (6 bases). There are 14 residues in the CDR3. Germline V CDR1 and CDR2: SGHRS, YFSETQ. Trimming shortened V by 4 bases and J by 4 bases, and 12 bases separated the two germline ends. CDR3 DNA: TGCGCCAGCAGCACCCCGGGAGCAAAAAACATTCAGTACTTC. As protein: CASSTPGAKNIQYF. The variable domain in full, with the rest retrieved from reference TRBV5-1 and TRBJ2-4, is KAGVTQTPRYLIKTRGQQVTLSCSPISGHRSVSWYQQTPGQGLQFLFEYFSETQRNKGNFPGRFSGRQFSNSRSEMNVSTLELGDSALYLCASSTPGAKNIQYFGAGTRLSVL.

The chain employs TRBV5-6 and TRBJ1-1; D gene unclear. Trimming pared 1 base from V and 2 bases from J, leaving 6 bases between. The germline V gene encodes CDR1 SGHDT and CDR2 YYEEEE. The CDR3 has 13 residues. DNA of the CDR3: TGTGCCAGCAGCTTGCCAGTAAACACTGAAGCTTTCTTT. This codes for CASSLPVNTEAFF. The variable domain in full, completed from reference TRBV5-6 and TRBJ1-1, reads DAGVTQSPTHLIKTRGQQVTLRCSPKSGHDTVSWYQQALGQGPQFIFQYYEEEERQRGNFPDRFSGHQFPNYSSELNVNALLLGDSALYLCASSLPVNTEAFFGQGTRLTVV.

This chain joins TRBV6-5 and TRBJ1-1; D is perhaps TRBD1 (5 bases). Germline lookup yields CDR1 MNHEY and CDR2 SVGAGI. Trimming pared 6 bases from V and 7 bases from J, leaving 21 bases between. This CDR3 region has 15 residues. The chain's CDR3 is CASSPPERKRGEAFF. CDR3 nucleotide sequence: TGTGCCAGCAGCCCCCCCGAAAGGAAAAGGGGTGAAGCTTTCTTT.

This clone was seen a handful of times. J is TRBJ1-5 and V is TRBV5-6, with unresolved D. The germline V gene encodes CDR1 SGHDT and CDR2 YYEEEE. The CDR3 consists of 13 residues. Trimming took 2 bases from V and 4 from J, leaving 7 bases between them. CDR3 bases: TGTGCCAGCAGCTTTTATCTTAATCAGCCCCAGCATTTT. It codes for CASSFYLNQPQHF.

This clone was observed a few times. The chain is built from TRBV2 and TRBJ1-5; D may be TRBD1 (5 bases). Germline V CDR1 and CDR2: SNHLY, FYNNEI. The CDR3 spans 15 residues. The V end was cut by 4 bases, the J end by 1 base, with 11 bases between. CDR3 residues: CASSAGGTSNQPQHF. The CDR3 DNA reads TGTGCCAGCAGTGCGGGAGGGACCAGCAATCAGCCCCAGCATTTT.

The rearrangement joins TRBV19 to TRBJ1-1, with a weak D call TRBD1 (5 bases). The CDR3 has 14 residues. Germline CDR1 is LNHDA and CDR2 is SQIVND (reference sequence). Trimming removed 5 bases at V and 1 base at J, with 11 bases between. The CDR3 protein is CASSRRETNTEAFF. CDR3 DNA sequence: TGTGCCAGTAGTCGCAGGGAAACGAACACTGAAGCTTTCTTT.